The clone carrying this T cell receptor beta chain is a singleton in its sample. Several immunoSEQ plates received, in even portions, the genomic DNA of each subset. For sorted subsets, 150 to 200 ng DNA per replicate equaled about 27,000 T cell genomes. Profiled with immunoSEQ multiplex PCR; TCRdb holds only in-frame clones, not every one. This table has 1.6 million or so clones, 96% appearing once. The entry originates in a study of shared clonotypes between healthy human individuals. Every contributor of samples was a Caucasian grown-up residing in Nashville, Tennessee. The CDR3 extends over 13 amino acids. V lost 6 bases to trimming and J lost 7 bases, with 13 bases between them. Looked up from germline, CDR1 is MNHNS and CDR2 is SASEGT.

The chain has TRBV6-1 and TRBJ1-5, with a weak D call TRBD1 (6 bases). The clonotype originates from a man younger than 40 in good health. Sequencing was performed on naive CD4+ T cells sorted from blood. Subset indicated: CD45RA+ positively selected. The CDR3 loop is CASRTGLRQPQHF. The CDR3 DNA reads TGTGCCAGCAGGACAGGATTGAGGCAGCCCCAGCATTTT.